The next 26 T cell receptor beta chains were all read from a single sample in a study of cytomegalovirus exposure and HLA in healthy donors (dated by TCRdb to about 2017). Receptors were amplified or captured by the immunoSEQ multiplex PCR assay. The multiplex PCR relied on a mix of 60 forward primers for TCR Vbeta segments and 13 reverse primers for TCR Jbeta segments. Sourced from immuneACCESS, this table was stored by TCRdb with only in-frame sequences that have V and J called. A share of the clones is absent; for the studies checked, an unresolved V gene accounts for under half, and the remainder has no known explanation. The sample table records about 160,000 clones; about 72% of these occur just once. Approximately 2.3% of the sample is in the top ten clones. Source material: PBMCs. These receptor sequences come from a man in his fifties in good health and CMV-seropositive.

This rearrangement joins TRBV25-1 to TRBJ1-1; 10 bases agree with TRBD1. The trim removed 4 bases at V and 1 base at J, leaving 0 bases unmatched. Germline loops: CDR1 MGHDK, CDR2 SYGVNS. This CDR3 has 14 amino acids. CDR3: CASSGTGGNTEAFF. CDR3 sequence (DNA): TGTGCCAGCAGTGGGACAGGGGGGAACACTGAAGCTTTCTTT.

This clone was counted once. DNA of the CDR3: TGCGCCAGCAGCTTGGGCTTGTCGGGAATTAGCACAGATACGCAGTATTTT. Its protein product is CASSLGLSGISTDTQYF. The genes are TRBV5-1 and TRBJ2-3, with D perhaps TRBD2 (5 bases). Per germline, CDR1 SGHRS and CDR2 YFSETQ. This CDR3 region has 17 residues. Between the trimmed V and J ends, which lost 0 bases and 0 bases, there was a span of 14 bases.

The chain couples TRBV28 to TRBJ2-2; a weak D match, TRBD1 (6 bases). Looked up from germline, CDR1 is MDHEN and CDR2 is SYDVKM. V lost 3 bases, J lost 1 base, and 18 bases lay in between. CDR3 size: 18 residues. The CDR3 sequence is CASSFFNRGRGNTGELFF. In DNA, the CDR3 is TGTGCCAGCAGTTTTTTTAACCGGGGCAGGGGGAACACCGGGGAGCTGTTTTTT.

The CDR3 sequence is CASSYMGQVYNSPLHF. DNA for the CDR3: TGTGCCAGCAGTTACATGGGACAGGTCTATAATTCACCCCTCCACTTT. The chain is built from TRBV6-6 and TRBJ1-6; TRBD1 aligns across 8 bases. J gave up 3 bases and V 2 bases, and 3 bases lay outside the gene matches. Germline V lookup: CDR1 MNHNY, CDR2 SVGAGI (reference sequence). This CDR3 has 16 residues.

The chain couples TRBV7-9 to TRBJ1-4, with 10 bases matching TRBD1. CDR1 and CDR2 from the germline V gene are SEHNR and FQNEAQ (reference sequence). The CDR3 runs 16 residues. Trimming cost V 5 bases and J 4 bases; bases outside gene matches: 7. CDR3 residues: CASSPGQGGFNEKLFF. CDR3 in DNA: TGTGCCAGCAGCCCCGGACAGGGGGGCTTTAATGAAAAACTGTTTTTT.

The V gene is TRBV5-5, the J gene TRBJ1-2; D gene ambiguous. V was pared by 0 bases and J by 4 bases, with 16 bases between. Germline CDR1 is SGHKS and CDR2 is YYEKEE (reference sequence). The CDR3 is made up of 16 amino acids. The CDR3 is CASSLDSGTASYGYTF. In nucleotides, the CDR3 is TGTGCCAGCAGCTTGGACTCGGGTACTGCTTCCTATGGCTACACCTTC.

This clone was seen a few times. The gene calls are TRBV4-3 and TRBJ1-6; 8 bases align to TRBD1. J lost 7 bases, V lost 0 bases, and 5 bases had no gene match. Germline values: CDR1 LGHNA, CDR2 YSLEER. The CDR3 is 16 residues long. The CDR3: CASSQDPRQGNSPLHF. CDR3 sequence (DNA): TGCGCCAGCAGCCAAGATCCCCGACAGGGGAATTCACCCCTCCACTTT.

The V and J genes are TRBV25-1 and TRBJ1-2; possible D gene TRBD1, 6 bases. The CDR3 consists of 11 residues. CDR1 is MGHDK and CDR2 is SYGVNS in the germline V gene. Trimming removed 3 bases from V and 9 bases from J, with 8 bases in between. In nucleotides, the CDR3 is TGTGCCAGCAGTGACGGGACACGCTACACCTTC. Its translation is CASSDGTRYTF.

This clone was seen only a few times. The chain joins TRBV4-3 to TRBJ2-7, with D uncertain. Trimming removed 2 bases at V and 0 bases at J, with 8 bases between. The CDR3 has 14 residues. Germline assignment: CDR1 LGHNA and CDR2 YSLEER. The CDR3 coding sequence is TGCGCCAGCAGCCAATCTACCAACTCCTACGAGCAGTACTTC. This gives the protein CASSQSTNSYEQYF.

This chain uses TRBV27 with TRBJ2-1, with 8 bases matching TRBD2. CDR1 is MNHEY, CDR2 SMNVEV, per germline (reference sequence). V shed 4 bases and J 0 bases; nucleotides not matched to a gene: 5. This CDR3 region has 16 residues. DNA of the CDR3: TGTGCCAGCAGTTCACTAGCGGCTAGCTCCTACAATGAGCAGTTCTTC. This codes for CASSSLAASSYNEQFF.

The chain employs TRBV9 and TRBJ1-6, with a tentative D call TRBD1 (5 bases). Germline V lookup: CDR1 SGDLS, CDR2 YYNGEE. The CDR3 runs 12 residues. V lost 0 bases and J lost 14, with 9 bases in between. For the CDR3, the DNA is TGTGCCAGCAGCGTAGGCCGGGGGGCCCTCCACTTT. Translation: CASSVGRGALHF.

This CDR3 reads CASSVVERQTNEQFF. DNA of the CDR3: TGTGCCAGCAGCGTAGTGGAAAGACAAACCAATGAGCAGTTCTTC. The rearrangement links TRBV9 to TRBJ2-1, with D unclear. Germline loops: CDR1 SGDLS, CDR2 YYNGEE. The V end lost 0 bases, the J end lost 6 bases, and 13 bases lay between the germline ends. This CDR3 spans 15 amino acids.

The chain has TRBV28 and TRBJ1-3, with D tentatively TRBD1 (6 bases). V was shortened by 5 bases and J by 4 bases, with 24 bases between the two germline ends. The germline V gene has CDR1 MDHEN and CDR2 SYDVKM. The CDR3 has 18 residues. This chain's CDR3 is CASSLPGGGGAFGNTIYF. DNA for the CDR3: TGTGCCAGCAGTCTCCCCGGTGGTGGGGGGGCATTCGGAAACACCATATATTTT.

This clone has only one observation. J is TRBJ2-5 and V is TRBV5-8, with 9 bases fitting TRBD2. Germline V CDR1 and CDR2: SGHTS, YDEGEE. The CDR3 is 15 residues long. J gave up 5 bases and V 4 bases, and 9 bases lay outside the gene matches. CDR3 DNA sequence: TGTGCCAGCAGCCCCGAAGGCGGGGGGGAGGAGACCCAGTACTTC. Amino acids: CASSPEGGGEETQYF. Based on the CDR3 plus reference TRBV5-8 and TRBJ2-5, the full variable domain is EAGVTQSPTHLIKTRGQQATLRCSPISGHTSVYWYQQALGLGLQFLLWYDEGEERNRGNFPPRFSGRQFPNYSSELNVNALELEDSALYLCASSPEGGGEETQYFGPGTRLLVL.

The rearrangement joins TRBV12-5 to TRBJ2-3; the D is unclear. This CDR3 is 13 amino acids long. V gave up 3 bases and J gave up 2 bases, with 6 bases separating them. The germline V gene encodes CDR1 LGHNT and CDR2 FRNRAP. This CDR3 is CASGLSYTDTQYF. The CDR3 DNA reads as TGTGCTAGTGGTTTAAGCTACACAGATACGCAGTATTTT. The whole variable domain, remainder taken from reference TRBV12-5 and TRBJ2-3, is DARVTQTPRHKVTEMGQEVTMRCQPILGHNTVFWYRQTMMQGLELLAYFRNRAPLDDSGMPKDRFSAEMPDATLATLKIQPSEPRDSAVYFCASGLSYTDTQYFGPGTRLTVL.

This chain uses TRBV4-2 with TRBJ2-5; 10 bases align to TRBD1. Germline CDR1 is LGHNA and CDR2 is YNFKEQ. The CDR3 runs to 16 residues. V shed 3 bases and J 3 bases; nucleotides not matched to a gene: 7. Here the CDR3 reads CASSHPGTGVEETQYF. In nucleotides, the CDR3 is TGTGCCAGCAGCCATCCCGGGACAGGGGTTGAAGAGACCCAGTACTTC.

The gene calls are TRBV9 and TRBJ2-7; D might be TRBD1 (6 bases). Germline V CDR1 and CDR2: SGDLS, YYNGEE. With 0 bases removed from V and 3 bases from J, the gap between germline ends came to 10 bases. There are 14 residues in the CDR3. In DNA form, the CDR3 reads TGTGCCAGCAGCGTAGGGACAGACTACTACGAGCAGTACTTC. Its protein product is CASSVGTDYYEQYF.

The chain joins TRBV5-8 to TRBJ1-5; TRBD1 might be the D (5 bases). Trimming cost V 3 bases and J 3 bases, with 19 bases left between them. Germline loops: CDR1 SGHTS, CDR2 YDEGEE. The CDR3 consists of 17 residues. The CDR3 region is CASSSSDPGLINQPQHF. The CDR3 bases are TGTGCCAGCAGCTCCTCCGACCCGGGACTGATCAATCAGCCCCAGCATTTT.

The V gene is TRBV10-3, the J gene TRBJ1-6, with D possibly TRBD1 on 5 matching bases. Germline V CDR1 and CDR2: ENHRY, SYGVKD. The CDR3 consists of 15 residues. With 2 bases removed from V and 5 bases from J, the gap between germline ends came to 10 bases. The CDR3 spells CAISEHGADNSPLHF. The DNA for the CDR3 is TGTGCCATCAGTGAGCATGGGGCCGATAATTCACCCCTCCACTTT.

This clone was observed a single time. The V call is TRBV5-4, the J call TRBJ1-1; 9 nucleotides align to TRBD1. V lost 2 bases, J lost 3 bases, and 8 bases stayed unmatched. CDR3 size: 16 residues. The germline V gene has CDR1 SGHNT and CDR2 YYREEE (reference sequence). The CDR3 spells CASSFSTGGRYTEAFF. CDR3 DNA: TGTGCCAGCAGCTTCTCCACAGGGGGCAGGTACACTGAAGCTTTCTTT.

The chain couples TRBV19 to TRBJ1-4, with D tentatively TRBD1 (5 bases). CDR1 is LNHDA and CDR2 is SQIVND in the germline V gene (reference sequence). The ends were cut back, 5 bases at V and 0 bases at J, with 22 bases in the middle. The CDR3 has 19 residues. The CDR3 is CASSLPAGRRLATNEKLFF. The CDR3 nucleotides read TGTGCCAGTAGTCTGCCGGCAGGGAGGAGACTTGCAACTAATGAAAAACTGTTTTTT.

The chain links TRBV6-4 to TRBJ1-1; perhaps TRBD1 as D (5 bases). This CDR3 spans 15 amino acids. The V end was cut by 3 bases, the J end by 1 base, with 12 bases between. Germline loops: CDR1 MRHNA, CDR2 SNTAGT. The CDR3 nucleotides read TGTGCCAGCAGTGAAGGGAGGGGCGGGAACACTGAAGCTTTCTTT. Its translation: CASSEGRGGNTEAFF.

This clone was detected only a few times. The chain carries TRBV7-9 and TRBJ1-6; maybe TRBD1 (5 bases). This CDR3 contains 14 residues. Germline V gives CDR1 SEHNR, CDR2 FQNEAQ (reference sequence). The ends were cut back, 6 bases at V and 9 bases at J, with 15 bases in the middle. CDR3 coding DNA: TGTGCCAGCAGTACAGACAGTCTGGGTTCACCCCTCCACTTT. This encodes CASSTDSLGSPLHF.

The genes are TRBV7-9 and TRBJ2-7, with 8 bases lining up with TRBD1. Germline CDR1 and CDR2: SEHNR and FQNEAQ (reference sequence). The V gene end was trimmed by 4 bases and the J gene end by 4 bases; junction bases not matched to a gene: 9. The CDR3 contains 15 residues. DNA of the CDR3: TGTGCCAGCAGCTCCATGACAGGGGTGGGGTACGAGCAGTACTTC. Translated: CASSSMTGVGYEQYF.

This clone appeared a single time. This same CDR3 is encoded by further DNA sequences in the sample. This chain uses TRBV5-1 with TRBJ2-3; 11 nucleotides line up with TRBD2. Germline CDR1 is SGHRS and CDR2 is YFSETQ. The V and J ends lost 3 bases and 0 bases, in that order; junction bases with no gene match: 3. The CDR3 is 16 residues long. The chain's CDR3 is CASSSLAGGSTDTQYF. The CDR3 region has the DNA TGCGCCAGCAGCTCGTTAGCGGGGGGGAGCACAGATACGCAGTATTTT. The whole variable domain, remainder taken from reference TRBV5-1 and TRBJ2-3, is KAGVTQTPRYLIKTRGQQVTLSCSPISGHRSVSWYQQTPGQGLQFLFEYFSETQRNKGNFPGRFSGRQFSNSRSEMNVSTLELGDSALYLCASSSLAGGSTDTQYFGPGTRLTVL.

This rearrangement joins TRBV28 to TRBJ1-2; D is ambiguous. The CDR3 totals 12 residues. Trimming took 6 bases from V and 8 from J, leaving 13 bases between them. CDR1 is MDHEN, CDR2 SYDVKM, per germline. This CDR3 reads CASSLGGWGYTF. The CDR3 DNA reads TGTGCCAGCAGCCTGGGAGGGTGGGGCTACACCTTC.